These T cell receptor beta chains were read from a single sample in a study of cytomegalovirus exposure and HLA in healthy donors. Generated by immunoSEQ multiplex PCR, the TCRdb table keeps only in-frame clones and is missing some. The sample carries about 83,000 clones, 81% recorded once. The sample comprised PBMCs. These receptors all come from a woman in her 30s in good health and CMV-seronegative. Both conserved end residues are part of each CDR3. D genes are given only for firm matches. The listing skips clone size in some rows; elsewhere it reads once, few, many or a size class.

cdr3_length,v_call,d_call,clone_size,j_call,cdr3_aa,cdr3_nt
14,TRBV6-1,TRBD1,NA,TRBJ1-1,CASTKDRGNTEAFF,TGTGCCAGCACCAAGGACAGGGGGAACACTGAAGCTTTCTTT
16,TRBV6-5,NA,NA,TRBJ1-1,CASSYGDTLLNTEAFF,TGTGCCAGCAGTTACGGGGACACCCTCTTGAACACTGAAGCTTTCTTT
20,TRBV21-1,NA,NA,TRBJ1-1,CASSKIRFRGTGEEWTEAFF,TGTGCCAGCAGCAAAATACGTTTTCGGGGGACAGGGGAGGAGTGGACTGAAGCTTTCTTT
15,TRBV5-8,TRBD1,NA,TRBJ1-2,CASSLAQGGSYGYTF,TGTGCCAGCAGCTTGGCGCAGGGGGGAAGCTATGGCTACACCTTC
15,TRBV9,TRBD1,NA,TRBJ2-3,CASSVDRGGTDTQYF,TGTGCCAGCAGCGTGGACAGGGGCGGCACAGATACGCAGTATTTT
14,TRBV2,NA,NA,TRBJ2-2,CASSERQLTGELFF,TGTGCCAGCAGTGAGCGGCAGCTAACCGGGGAGCTGTTTTTT
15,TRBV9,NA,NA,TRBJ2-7,CASSVAVATSYEQYF,TGTGCCAGCAGCGTAGCTGTGGCCACCTCCTACGAGCAGTACTTC
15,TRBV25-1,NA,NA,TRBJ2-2,CASSDLQPGTGELFF,TGTGCCAGCAGTGACCTCCAGCCGGGCACCGGGGAGCTGTTTTTT
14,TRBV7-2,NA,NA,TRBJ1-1,CASSLGSGPTEAFF,TGTGCCAGCAGCTTAGGGTCAGGTCCCACTGAAGCTTTCTTT
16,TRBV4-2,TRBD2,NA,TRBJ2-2,CASSQETSGFTGELFF,TGTGCCAGCAGCCAAGAGACTAGCGGCTTCACCGGGGAGCTGTTTTTT
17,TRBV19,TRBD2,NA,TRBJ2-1,CASSIAALAGANNEQFF,TGTGCCAGTAGTATAGCAGCGCTAGCGGGCGCCAACAATGAGCAGTTCTTC
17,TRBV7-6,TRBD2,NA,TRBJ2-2,CASSLVAGGANTGELFF,TGTGCCAGCAGCTTAGTAGCGGGAGGTGCGAACACCGGGGAGCTGTTTTTT
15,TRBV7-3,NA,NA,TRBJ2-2,CASSVVGADTGELFF,TGTGCCAGCAGCGTGGTAGGCGCGGACACCGGGGAGCTGTTTTTT
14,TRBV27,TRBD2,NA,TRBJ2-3,CASSLRETTDTQYF,TGTGCCAGCAGTTTGCGGGAGACGACAGATACGCAGTATTTT
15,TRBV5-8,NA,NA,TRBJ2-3,CASSPKLWFADTQYF,TGTGCCAGCAGCCCTAAGTTATGGTTTGCAGATACGCAGTATTTT
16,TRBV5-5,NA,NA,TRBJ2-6,CASSSDPRMGANVLTF,TGTGCCAGCAGCTCCGACCCGAGGATGGGGGCCAACGTCCTGACTTTC
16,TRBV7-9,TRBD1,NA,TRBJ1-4,CASSSGTGGGNEKLFF,TGTGCCAGCAGCTCCGGGACAGGGGGCGGTAATGAAAAACTGTTTTTT
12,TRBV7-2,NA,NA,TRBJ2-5,CASSGATETQYF,TGTGCCAGCAGCGGAGCGACAGAGACCCAGTACTTC
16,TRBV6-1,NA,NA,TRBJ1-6,CASSESPGHPHTPLHF,TGTGCCAGCAGTGAATCTCCGGGACACCCTCATACCCCCCTCCACTTT
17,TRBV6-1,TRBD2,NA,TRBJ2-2,CASSATGTSFDTGELFF,TGTGCCAGCAGTGCCACCGGGACTAGCTTTGACACCGGGGAGCTGTTTTTT
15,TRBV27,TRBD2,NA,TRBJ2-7,CASRELAGTVYEQYF,TGTGCCAGCAGAGAACTAGCGGGGACAGTCTACGAGCAGTACTTC
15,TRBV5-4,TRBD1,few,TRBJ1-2,CASSLKRGTGDGYTF,TGTGCCAGCAGCTTGAAACGCGGGACAGGGGATGGCTACACCTTC
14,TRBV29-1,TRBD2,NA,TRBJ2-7,CSGILAESSYEQYF,TGCAGCGGGATACTAGCGGAGAGCTCCTACGAGCAGTACTTC
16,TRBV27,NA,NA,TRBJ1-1,CASSSSILTGNTEAFF,TGTGCCAGCAGTTCGAGCATCCTAACTGGGAACACTGAAGCTTTCTTT
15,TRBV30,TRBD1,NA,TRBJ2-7,CAWSVETGRAYEQYF,TGTGCCTGGAGTGTCGAGACAGGGCGAGCCTACGAGCAGTACTTC
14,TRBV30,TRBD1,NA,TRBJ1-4,CAWVGTGSDEKLFF,TGTGCCTGGGTGGGGACAGGGTCGGATGAAAAACTGTTTTTT
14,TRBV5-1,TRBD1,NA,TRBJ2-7,CASRFRQGAYEQYF,TGCGCCAGCAGGTTCAGACAGGGGGCCTACGAGCAGTACTTC
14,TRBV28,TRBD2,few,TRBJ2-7,CASSHSGRSYEQYF,TGTGCCAGCAGCCATAGCGGGAGATCCTACGAGCAGTACTTC
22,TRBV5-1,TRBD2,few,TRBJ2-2,CASSFHPHRGRAVSRRDRGAVF,TGCGCCAGCAGCTTCCACCCACATCGCGGGAGGGCCGTCTCAAGGAGGGACCGGGGAGCTGTTTTT
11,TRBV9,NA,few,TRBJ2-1,CASSAGYEQFF,TGTGCCAGCAGCGCGGGTTATGAGCAGTTCTTC
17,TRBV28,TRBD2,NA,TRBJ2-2,CASSLAGLADNTGELFF,TGTGCCAGCAGTTTGGCGGGACTAGCGGACAACACCGGGGAGCTGTTTTTT
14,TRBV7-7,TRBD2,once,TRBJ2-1,CASSASGSHNEQFF,TGTGCTAGCAGCGCCAGCGGGAGCCACAATGAGCAGTTCTTC
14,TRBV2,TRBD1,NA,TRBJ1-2,CASSGGQTIGDYTF,TGTGCCAGCAGTGGGGGACAGACAATAGGCGACTACACCTTC
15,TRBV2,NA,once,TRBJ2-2,CATKGPGTNTGELFF,TGTGCCACCAAAGGCCCAGGAACGAACACCGGGGAGCTGTTTTTT
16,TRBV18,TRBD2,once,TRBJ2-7,CASSPPGSGRVYEQYF,TGTGCCAGCTCACCACCTGGGAGCGGGAGGGTCTACGAGCAGTACTTC
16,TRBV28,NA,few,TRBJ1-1,CASSLSWWGVNTEAFF,TGTGCCAGCAGTTTATCCTGGTGGGGAGTGAACACTGAAGCTTTCTTT